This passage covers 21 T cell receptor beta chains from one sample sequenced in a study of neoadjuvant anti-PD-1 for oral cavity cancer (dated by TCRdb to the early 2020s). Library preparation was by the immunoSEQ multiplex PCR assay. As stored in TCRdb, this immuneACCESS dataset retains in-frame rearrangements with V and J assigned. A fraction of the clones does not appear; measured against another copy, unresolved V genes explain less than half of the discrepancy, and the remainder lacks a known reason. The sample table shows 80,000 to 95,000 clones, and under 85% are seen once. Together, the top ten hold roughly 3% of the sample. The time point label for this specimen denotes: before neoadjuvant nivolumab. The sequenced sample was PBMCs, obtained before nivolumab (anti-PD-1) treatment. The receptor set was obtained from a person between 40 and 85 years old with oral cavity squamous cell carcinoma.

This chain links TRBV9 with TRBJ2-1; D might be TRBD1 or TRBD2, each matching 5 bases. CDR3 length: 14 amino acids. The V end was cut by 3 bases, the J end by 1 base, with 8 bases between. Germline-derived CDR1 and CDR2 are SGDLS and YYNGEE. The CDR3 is CASSGEGSYNEQFF. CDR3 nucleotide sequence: TGTGCCAGCAGCGGAGAGGGGTCCTACAATGAGCAGTTCTTC.

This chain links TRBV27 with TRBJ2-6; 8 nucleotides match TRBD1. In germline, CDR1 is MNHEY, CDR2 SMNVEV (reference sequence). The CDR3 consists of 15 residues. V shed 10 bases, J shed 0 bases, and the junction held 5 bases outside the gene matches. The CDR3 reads CATGQAISGANVLTF. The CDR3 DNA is TGTGCCACGGGACAGGCAATCTCTGGGGCCAACGTCCTGACTTTC.

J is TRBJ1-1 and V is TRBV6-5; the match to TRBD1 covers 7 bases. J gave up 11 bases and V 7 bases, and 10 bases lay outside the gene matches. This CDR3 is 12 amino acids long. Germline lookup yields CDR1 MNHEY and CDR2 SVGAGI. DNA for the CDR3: TGTGCCAGCAAAAGCGTCAGGGGGACGGCTTTCTTT. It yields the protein CASKSVRGTAFF.

CDR3 DNA: TGTGCCAGCAGTGGCAAGACACCGGGTCTTGGTAGGAACACTGAAGCTTTCTTT. Its protein product is CASSGKTPGLGRNTEAFF. This sequence joins TRBV25-1 and TRBJ1-1; D not certain. The ends were cut back, 4 bases at V and 1 base at J, with 22 bases in the middle. Germline loops: CDR1 MGHDK, CDR2 SYGVNS. This CDR3 is built from 18 residues.

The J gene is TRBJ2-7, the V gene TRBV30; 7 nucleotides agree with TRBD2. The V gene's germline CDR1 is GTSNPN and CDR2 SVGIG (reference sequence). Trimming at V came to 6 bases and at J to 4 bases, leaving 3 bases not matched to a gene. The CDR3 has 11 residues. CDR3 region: CACGTIYEQYF. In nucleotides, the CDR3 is TGTGCCTGCGGGACTATATACGAGCAGTACTTC.

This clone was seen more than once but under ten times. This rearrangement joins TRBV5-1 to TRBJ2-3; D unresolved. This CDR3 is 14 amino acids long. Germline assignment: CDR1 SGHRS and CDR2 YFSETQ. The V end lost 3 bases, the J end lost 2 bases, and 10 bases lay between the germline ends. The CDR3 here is CASSSGLTTDTQYF. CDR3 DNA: TGCGCCAGCAGCTCAGGTCTAACCACAGATACGCAGTATTTT.

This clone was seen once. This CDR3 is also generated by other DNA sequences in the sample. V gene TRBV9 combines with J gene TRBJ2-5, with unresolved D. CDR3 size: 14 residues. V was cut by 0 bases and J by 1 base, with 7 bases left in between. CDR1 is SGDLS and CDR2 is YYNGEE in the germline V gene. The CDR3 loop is CASSVGGSQETQYF. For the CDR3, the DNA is TGTGCCAGCAGCGTAGGTGGCTCCCAAGAGACCCAGTACTTC.

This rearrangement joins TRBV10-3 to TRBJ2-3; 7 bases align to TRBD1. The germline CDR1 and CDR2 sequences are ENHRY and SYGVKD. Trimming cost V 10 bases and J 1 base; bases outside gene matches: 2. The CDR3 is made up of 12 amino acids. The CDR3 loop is CANGQGTDTQYF. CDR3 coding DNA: TGTGCCAATGGACAGGGCACAGATACGCAGTATTTT.

The CDR3 DNA reads TGCAGCGTCCAAGGGGGCGGGAGCGTGGGGGAGCTGTTTTTT. As protein: CSVQGGGSVGELFF. The V call is TRBV29-1, the J call TRBJ2-2; D possibly matches TRBD1 or TRBD2 (7 bases each). With 6 bases removed from V and 8 bases from J, the gap between germline ends came to 19 bases. The CDR3 totals 14 residues. The germline V gene encodes CDR1 SQVTM and CDR2 ANQGSEA.

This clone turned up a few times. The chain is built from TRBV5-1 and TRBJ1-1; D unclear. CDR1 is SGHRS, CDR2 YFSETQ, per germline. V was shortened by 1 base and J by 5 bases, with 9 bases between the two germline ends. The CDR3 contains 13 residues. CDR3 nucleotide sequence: TGCGCCAGCAGCTTGATGGAGCGAACTGAAGCTTTCTTT. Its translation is CASSLMERTEAFF. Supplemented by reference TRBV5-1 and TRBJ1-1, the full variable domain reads KAGVTQTPRYLIKTRGQQVTLSCSPISGHRSVSWYQQTPGQGLQFLFEYFSETQRNKGNFPGRFSGRQFSNSRSEMNVSTLELGDSALYLCASSLMERTEAFFGQGTRLTVV.

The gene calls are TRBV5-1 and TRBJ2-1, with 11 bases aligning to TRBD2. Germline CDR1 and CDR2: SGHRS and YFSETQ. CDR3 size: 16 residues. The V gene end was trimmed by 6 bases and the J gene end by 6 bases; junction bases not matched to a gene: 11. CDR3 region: CASTGTSGRAVNEQFF. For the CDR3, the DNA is TGCGCCAGCACCGGGACTAGCGGTCGGGCCGTCAATGAGCAGTTCTTC.

For the CDR3, the DNA is TGTGCCAGCAGTGACAACAGGGGCAATGAGCAGTTCTTC. Its translation: CASSDNRGNEQFF. V is TRBV6-1 and J is TRBJ2-1, with 7 positions matching TRBD1. The CDR3 runs to 13 residues. The germline V gene encodes CDR1 MNHNS and CDR2 SASEGT. Losses at the gene ends were 3 bases for V and 6 bases for J; bases not matched to a gene: 2.

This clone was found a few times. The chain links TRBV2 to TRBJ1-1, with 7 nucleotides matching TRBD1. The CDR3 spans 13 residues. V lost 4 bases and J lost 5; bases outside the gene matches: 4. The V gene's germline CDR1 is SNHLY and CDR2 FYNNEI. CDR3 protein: CASSGQGGTEAFF. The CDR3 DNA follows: TGTGCCAGCAGTGGGCAGGGGGGGACTGAAGCTTTCTTT.

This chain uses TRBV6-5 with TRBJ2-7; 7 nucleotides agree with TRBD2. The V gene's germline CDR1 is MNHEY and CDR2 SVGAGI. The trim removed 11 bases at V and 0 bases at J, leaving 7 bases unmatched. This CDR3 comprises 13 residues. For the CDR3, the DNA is TGTGCCGCCACTAGCGCAAACTCCTACGAGCAGTACTTC. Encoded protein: CAATSANSYEQYF.

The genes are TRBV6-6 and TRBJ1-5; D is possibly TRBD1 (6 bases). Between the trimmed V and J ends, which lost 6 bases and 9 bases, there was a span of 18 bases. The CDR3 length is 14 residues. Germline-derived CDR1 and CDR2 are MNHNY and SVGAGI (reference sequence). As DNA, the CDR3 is TGTGCCAGCAGCCCGGACAGAGCATTGGGGCCCCAGCATTTT. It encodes CASSPDRALGPQHF.

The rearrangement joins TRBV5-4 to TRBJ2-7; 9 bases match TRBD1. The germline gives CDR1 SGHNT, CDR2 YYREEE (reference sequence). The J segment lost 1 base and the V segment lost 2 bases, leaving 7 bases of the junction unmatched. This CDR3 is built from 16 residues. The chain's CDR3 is CASSFEGQGRSYEQYF. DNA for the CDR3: TGTGCCAGCAGCTTCGAGGGACAGGGAAGGTCCTACGAGCAGTACTTC. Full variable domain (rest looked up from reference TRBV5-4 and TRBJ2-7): ETGVTQSPTHLIKTRGQQVTLRCSSQSGHNTVSWYQQALGQGPQFIFQYYREEENGRGNFPPRFSGLQFPNYSSELNVNALELDDSALYLCASSFEGQGRSYEQYFGPGTRLTVT.

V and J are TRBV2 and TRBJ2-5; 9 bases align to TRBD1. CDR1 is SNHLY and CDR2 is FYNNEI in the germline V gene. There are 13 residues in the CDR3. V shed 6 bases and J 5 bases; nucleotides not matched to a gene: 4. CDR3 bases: TGTGCCAGCAGAAGAGGGACAGGGGAGACCCAGTACTTC. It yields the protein CASRRGTGETQYF.

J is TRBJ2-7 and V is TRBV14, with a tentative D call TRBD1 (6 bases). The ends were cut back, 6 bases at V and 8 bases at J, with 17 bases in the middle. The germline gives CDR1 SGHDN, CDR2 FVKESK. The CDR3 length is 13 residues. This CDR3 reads CASSQDSLGQQYF. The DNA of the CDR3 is TGTGCCAGCAGTCAGGACAGTCTGGGCCAGCAGTACTTC.

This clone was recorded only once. The chain's CDR3 is CASSILTTRGNEQYF. The CDR3 DNA is TGTGCCAGTAGTATACTTACGACAAGGGGGAACGAGCAGTACTTC. The rearrangement uses TRBV19 and TRBJ2-7, with D possibly being TRBD1 (6 bases). Trimming cost V 2 bases and J 5 bases, with 16 bases left between them. The CDR3 is 15 amino acids. Germline V CDR1 and CDR2: LNHDA, SQIVND (reference sequence).

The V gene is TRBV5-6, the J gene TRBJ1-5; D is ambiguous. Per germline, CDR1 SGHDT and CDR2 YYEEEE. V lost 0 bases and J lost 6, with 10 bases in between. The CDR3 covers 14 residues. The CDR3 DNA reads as TGTGCCAGCAGCTTGGGGGCCAACCCTCAGCCCCAGCATTTT. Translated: CASSLGANPQPQHF. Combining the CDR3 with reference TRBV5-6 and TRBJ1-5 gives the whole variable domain DAGVTQSPTHLIKTRGQQVTLRCSPKSGHDTVSWYQQALGQGPQFIFQYYEEEERQRGNFPDRFSGHQFPNYSSELNVNALLLGDSALYLCASSLGANPQPQHFGDGTRLSIL.

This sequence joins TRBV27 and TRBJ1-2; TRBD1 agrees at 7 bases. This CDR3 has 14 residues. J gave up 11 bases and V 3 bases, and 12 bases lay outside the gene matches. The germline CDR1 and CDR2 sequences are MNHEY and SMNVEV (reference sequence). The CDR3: CASSFRGTEGGYTF. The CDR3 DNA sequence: TGTGCCAGCAGTTTCCGGGGGACAGAGGGTGGTTACACCTTC.